This T cell receptor beta chain was recovered during a study of technical replicates of blood from a handful of donors. This clone has only a few counts. The protocol was immunoSEQ multiplex PCR, while the TCRdb copy is restricted to in-frame clones and leaves out a portion. The sample lists fewer than 65,000 clones; 87% were seen once. CDR3 length: 16 residues. Germline-derived CDR1 and CDR2 are SNHLY and FYNNEI. Trimming removed 5 bases from V and 1 base from J, with 15 bases in between. The TCR originated in a human donor in good health. Some clones in this sample may be carry-over from other donors' samples. V gene TRBV2 combines with J gene TRBJ2-1, with D possibly being TRBD2 (5 bases). The sample was PBMCs. CDR3 nucleotides: TGTGCCAGCAGTCCTAAGGGTCGGGGATCCTACAATGAGCAGTTCTTC. It codes for CASSPKGRGSYNEQFF.